These 17 T cell receptor beta chains originate from one sample sequenced in a study of immune evolution from preneoplasia to lung adenocarcinoma. Measured with immunoSEQ multiplex PCR; TCRdb has only the in-frame clones, and not every one. The table shows some 10,000 clones, with more than 75% occurring only once. The sequencing sample was made of FFPE minimally invasive lung adenocarcinoma tissue. These receptors were collected from an older donor with lung adenocarcinoma.

The chain employs TRBV6-1 and TRBJ2-6, with D possibly TRBD2 on 5 matching bases. Germline-derived CDR1 and CDR2 are MNHNS and SASEGT. The CDR3 has 15 residues. V was cut by 3 bases and J by 0 bases, with 6 bases left in between. CDR3 in amino acids: CASSDEGSGANVLTF. CDR3 bases: TGTGCCAGCAGTGACGAGGGCTCTGGGGCCAACGTCCTGACTTTC.

This clone has a handful of counts. The V gene is TRBV4-2, the J gene TRBJ1-1; D is unresolved. CDR3 length: 14 amino acids. The ends were cut back, 6 bases at V and 1 base at J, with 12 bases in the middle. CDR1 and CDR2 from the germline V gene are LGHNA and YNFKEQ. CDR3 nucleotides: TGTGCCAGCAGTGTGGACGGAACGAACACTGAAGCTTTCTTT. Protein sequence: CASSVDGTNTEAFF.

The V gene is TRBV20-1, the J gene TRBJ2-7, with D tentatively TRBD2 (5 bases). The germline V gene has CDR1 DFQATT and CDR2 SNEGSKA (reference sequence). The CDR3 sequence is 11 residues long. The V end was cut by 3 bases, the J end by 6 bases, with 9 bases between. CDR3 amino acids: CSARWGAEQYF. The DNA of the CDR3 is TGCAGTGCTAGGTGGGGAGCCGAGCAGTACTTC.

The rearrangement uses TRBV5-1 and TRBJ2-5; D uncertain. The V and J ends lost 1 base and 5 bases respectively, with 12 bases between them. The germline V gene encodes CDR1 SGHRS and CDR2 YFSETQ. The CDR3 length is 14 residues. The CDR3 is CASSLHPMSETQYF. CDR3 nucleotides: TGCGCCAGCAGCTTGCATCCTATGTCTGAGACCCAGTACTTC.

This clone showed up just a few times. The chain recombines TRBV15 with TRBJ2-3, with 7 bases that match TRBD1. CDR1 and CDR2 from the germline V gene are LNHNV and YYDKDF (reference sequence). V lost 5 bases and J lost 3; bases outside the gene matches: 20. The CDR3 runs 19 residues. CDR3 in amino acids: CATSLPPYVTGIGTDTQYF. The CDR3 nucleotides are TGTGCCACCAGCCTACCCCCCTACGTGACAGGGATCGGGACAGATACGCAGTATTTT. Based on the CDR3 plus reference TRBV15 and TRBJ2-3, the full variable domain is DAMVIQNPRYQVTQFGKPVTLSCSQTLNHNVMYWYQQKSSQAPKLLFHYYDKDFNNEADTPDNFQSRRPNTSFCFLDIRSPGLGDTAMYLCATSLPPYVTGIGTDTQYFGPGTRLTVL.

This chain joins TRBV28 and TRBJ2-2; TRBD1 agrees at 7 bases. With 7 bases clipped from V and 3 bases from J, the junction kept 5 bases outside the gene matches. The CDR3 has 14 residues. Germline lookup yields CDR1 MDHEN and CDR2 SYDVKM. CDR3 bases: TGTGCCAGCACTTTGACAGGGCACACCGGGGAGCTGTTTTTT. Translation gives CASTLTGHTGELFF.

This chain joins TRBV7-2 and TRBJ2-7; no definite D call. The germline V gene encodes CDR1 SGHTA and CDR2 FQGNSA. The CDR3 has 13 amino acids. V was cut by 5 bases and J by 7 bases, with 15 bases left in between. The CDR3 region is CASSRDGVQEQYF. The CDR3 nucleotides read TGTGCCAGCAGCAGAGATGGGGTTCAAGAGCAGTACTTC.

The chain carries TRBV10-3 and TRBJ2-2; D is possibly TRBD1 (5 bases). Trimming stripped 6 bases from V and 4 bases from J, with 15 bases between. CDR1 is ENHRY and CDR2 is SYGVKD in the germline V gene. The CDR3 totals 15 residues. CDR3 loop: CAISDSHSGTGELFF. DNA for the CDR3: TGTGCCATCAGCGACAGCCACTCCGGCACCGGGGAGCTGTTTTTT.

This clone was detected a few times. V usage is TRBV28 and J usage is TRBJ1-5; the D is unclear. The V gene's germline CDR1 is MDHEN and CDR2 SYDVKM. This CDR3 spans 14 amino acids. V shed 8 bases and J shed 7 bases, with 18 bases lying between them. The CDR3 DNA reads TGTGCCAGCTGGGAGTCGTGGGTACAGCAGCCCCAGCATTTT. Residues: CASWESWVQQPQHF. Full variable domain (remainder filled in from reference TRBV28 and TRBJ1-5): DVKVTQSSRYLVKRTGEKVFLECVQDMDHENMFWYRQDPGLGLRLIYFSYDVKMKEKGDIPEGYSVSREKKERFSLILESASTNQTSMYLCASWESWVQQPQHFGDGTRLSIL.

The chain has TRBV27 and TRBJ2-7; 7 nucleotides align to TRBD2. This CDR3 is 13 amino acids long. Trimming removed 5 bases from V and 3 bases from J; junction bases left unmatched: 4. The germline V gene has CDR1 MNHEY and CDR2 SMNVEV (reference sequence). The CDR3 DNA sequence: TGTGCCAGCAGTGGGGGGGGGTTCTACGAGCAGTACTTC. This translates into CASSGGGFYEQYF.

The chain has TRBV19 and TRBJ1-5, with D hard to call. Trimming removed 0 bases at V and 2 bases at J, with 8 bases between. The CDR3 has 15 amino acids. From germline, CDR1 is LNHDA and CDR2 SQIVND (reference sequence). Here the CDR3 DNA reads TGTGCCAGTAGTATAGACAGCCAAGGCAATCAGCCCCAGCATTTT. It yields the protein CASSIDSQGNQPQHF.

This clone was observed a handful of times. The chain combines TRBV14 with TRBJ1-5; no definite D call. Per the germline V gene, CDR1 is SGHDN and CDR2 is FVKESK. V lost 0 bases to trimming and J lost 2 bases, with 23 bases between them. The length of the CDR3 is 20 residues. The CDR3 region is CASSQDTTKPPGVGNQPQHF. The CDR3 DNA reads as TGTGCCAGCAGCCAAGACACCACGAAACCTCCCGGGGTGGGCAATCAGCCCCAGCATTTT.

The chain employs TRBV7-3 and TRBJ2-3, with D uncertain. V lost 1 base, J lost 0 bases, and 8 bases lay in between. The length of the CDR3 is 15 residues. CDR1 is SGHTA and CDR2 is FQGTGA in the germline V gene. CDR3 sequence (DNA): TGTGCCAGCAGCTTAAGCGGCCACAGCACAGATACGCAGTATTTT. This codes for CASSLSGHSTDTQYF.

The chain employs TRBV4-1 and TRBJ2-1; 8 nucleotides agree with TRBD1. The V segment lost 0 bases and the J segment 9 bases; nucleotides outside the gene matches: 1. Per the germline V gene, CDR1 is MGHRA and CDR2 is YSYEKL. CDR3 size: 13 residues. CDR3 DNA: TGCGCCAGCAGCCAAGAACAGGGGGGTGAGCAGTTCTTC. This codes for CASSQEQGGEQFF.

This clone was detected only once. The V gene is TRBV6-4, the J gene TRBJ2-7; 7 bases agree with TRBD2. Germline V gives CDR1 MRHNA, CDR2 SNTAGT. V dropped 5 bases and J dropped 5; count of bases not matched to a gene: 9. The CDR3 sequence is 14 residues long. The CDR3 protein is CASSRGGSPHEQYF. The CDR3, as DNA: TGTGCCAGCAGTCGGGGCGGGAGTCCCCACGAGCAGTACTTC.

The rearrangement links TRBV19 to TRBJ2-3; D gene unclear. Germline CDR1 reads LNHDA; CDR2 reads SQIVND (reference sequence). Trimming took 5 bases from V and 1 from J, leaving 7 bases between them. This CDR3 spans 13 amino acids. The CDR3 bases are TGTGCCAGTAGTCGCGACCGCACAGATACGCAGTATTTT. Translating it yields CASSRDRTDTQYF.

This rearrangement joins TRBV5-1 to TRBJ1-1; D is undetermined. The ends were cut back, 0 bases at V and 1 base at J, with 13 bases in the middle. The CDR3 sequence is 16 residues long. Germline CDR1 reads SGHRS; CDR2 reads YFSETQ. The CDR3: CASSLDSLVRNTEAFF. DNA of the CDR3: TGCGCCAGCAGCTTGGACAGCTTGGTTAGGAACACTGAAGCTTTCTTT.